The entry below describes one T cell receptor (beta chain). The CDR3 totals 10 residues. Per germline, CDR1 GTSNPN and CDR2 SVGIG (reference sequence). V lost 3 bases to trimming and J lost 4 bases, with 3 bases between them. TCRdb reanalysed the 5' RACE reads using MiXCR and keeps one entry per CDR3 protein. The table has roughly 8,400 distinct CDR3 sequences, roughly 60% seen once. This receptor was taken from a female donor with breast cancer. The specimen was tumor-infiltrating memory CD4+ T cells sorted from the breast tumor. Subset of the sample: memory CD4+ T cells, CD4+CD45RO+CD25-. The chain links TRBV30 to TRBJ2-5; D is uncertain. CDR3 loop: CAWRGETQYF. The CDR3 DNA reads as TGTGCCTGGAGGGGAGAGACCCAGTACTTC.